The 22 T cell receptor beta chains below come from one sample, sequenced in a study of blood T cell repertoires in COVID-19. The data were produced by immunoSEQ multiplex PCR, yet TCRdb's version contains in-frame clones alone and is incomplete. The sample yields 160,000 or so clones, 85% to 90% seen once. Sequenced input: peripheral blood. The receptors were sampled from a woman aged 70 to 79 with acute or convalescent COVID-19.

The chain recombines TRBV28 with TRBJ1-5; TRBD1 agrees at 9 bases. The ends lost 6 bases at V and 7 bases at J; junction bases unmatched: 7. The CDR3 totals 14 residues. Per the germline V gene, CDR1 is MDHEN and CDR2 is SYDVKM. CDR3 sequence (DNA): TGTGCCAGCAGGCAAGGACAGGGGAGACAGCCCCAGCATTTT. Translating it yields CASRQGQGRQPQHF.

This sequence joins TRBV7-8 and TRBJ2-4, with 7 bases identical to TRBD1. In germline, CDR1 is SGHVS, CDR2 FQNEAQ. This CDR3 region has 14 residues. V was clipped by 3 bases and J by 8 bases; unmatched bases: 7. The CDR3 region has the DNA TGTGCCAGCAGCTTTATAAGACAGGGAGACATTCAGTACTTC. It is translated as CASSFIRQGDIQYF.

The chain has TRBV5-5 and TRBJ2-5; D might be TRBD1 (6 bases). V gave up 0 bases and J gave up 1 base, with 13 bases separating them. The CDR3 is made up of 16 amino acids. Germline CDR1 is SGHKS and CDR2 is YYEKEE (reference sequence). CDR3 protein: CASSLGNRARQETQYF. For the CDR3, the DNA is TGTGCCAGCAGCTTGGGGAACAGGGCTCGCCAAGAGACCCAGTACTTC.

The chain combines TRBV11-2 with TRBJ1-3, with TRBD1 matching over 7 bases. The J segment lost 2 bases and the V segment lost 1 base, leaving 2 bases of the junction unmatched. The germline V gene has CDR1 SGHAT and CDR2 FQNNGV. This CDR3 contains 15 residues. The CDR3 DNA sequence: TGTGCCAGCAGCTTAGTGCAGGGGGCTGGAAACACCATATATTTT. It encodes CASSLVQGAGNTIYF.

V and J are TRBV7-8 and TRBJ1-4, with 7 bases aligning to TRBD1. The CDR3 consists of 15 residues. Germline CDR1 SGHVS, CDR2 FQNEAQ. Trimming cost V 5 bases and J 7 bases; bases outside gene matches: 10. CDR3 sequence reads: CASSGGRQGGEKLFF. DNA for the CDR3: TGTGCCAGCAGCGGGGGGAGACAGGGTGGTGAAAAACTGTTTTTT.

The V and J genes are TRBV5-6 and TRBJ2-7, with D possibly being TRBD1 (6 bases). CDR1 is SGHDT, CDR2 YYEEEE, per germline. V lost 5 bases and J 5 bases, leaving 17 bases between the germline ends. This CDR3 region has 14 residues. In DNA, the CDR3 is TGTGCCAGCAGGTGGACACCACAGGGCCACGAGCAGTACTTC. Translation gives CASRWTPQGHEQYF. The entire variable domain, with the rest obtained from reference TRBV5-6 and TRBJ2-7, is as follows: DAGVTQSPTHLIKTRGQQVTLRCSPKSGHDTVSWYQQALGQGPQFIFQYYEEEERQRGNFPDRFSGHQFPNYSSELNVNALLLGDSALYLCASRWTPQGHEQYFGPGTRLTVT.

The count of this clone is one. This chain links TRBV19 with TRBJ2-3; D is uncertain. The ends were cut back, 4 bases at V and 1 base at J, with 15 bases in the middle. The CDR3 length is 16 residues. Germline V lookup: CDR1 LNHDA, CDR2 SQIVND (reference sequence). This chain's CDR3 is CASSSPFPGRTDTQYF. The CDR3 DNA is TGTGCCAGTAGTAGCCCTTTTCCAGGCCGCACAGATACGCAGTATTTT.

This chain connects TRBV7-3 to TRBJ2-2, with D perhaps TRBD1 (6 bases). CDR1 and CDR2 from the germline V gene are SGHTA and FQGTGA. V lost 0 bases and J 0 bases, leaving 17 bases between the germline ends. CDR3 length: 19 amino acids. The CDR3 reads CASSLTPALTGANTGELFF. For the CDR3, the DNA is TGTGCCAGCAGCTTAACCCCCGCCTTGACAGGTGCGAACACCGGGGAGCTGTTTTTT.

As DNA, the CDR3 is TGTGCCAGCAGTGACCCGACAGGGGGCGTCCAGCCCCAGCATTTT. It specifies CASSDPTGGVQPQHF. The rearrangement links TRBV6-6 to TRBJ1-5; 10 bases match TRBD1. The CDR3 is made up of 15 amino acids. After removal of 5 bases from V and 7 bases from J, the junction contained 8 bases not matched to a gene. Germline loops: CDR1 MNHNY, CDR2 SVGAGI (reference sequence).

The chain employs TRBV9 and TRBJ1-5, with 11 nucleotides matching TRBD1. Germline CDR1 reads SGDLS; CDR2 reads YYNGEE. J was trimmed by 6 bases and V by 10 bases; bases with no gene match: 9. This CDR3 has 14 residues. Here the CDR3 reads CARGGTGGSQPQHF. Written as DNA, the CDR3 is TGTGCCCGCGGGGGGACAGGGGGATCTCAGCCCCAGCATTTT.

This clone was detected once. The chain has TRBV6-2 or TRBV6-3 and TRBJ2-7; a weak D match, TRBD2 (6 bases). The CDR3 consists of 13 residues. From germline, CDR1 is MNHEY and CDR2 SVGEGT. Between the trimmed V and J ends, which lost 4 bases and 6 bases, there was a span of 13 bases. CDR3 loop: CASSWEVVGEQYF. For the CDR3, the DNA is TGTGCCAGCAGTTGGGAGGTAGTGGGCGAGCAGTACTTC.

In this sample, this clone turned up once. CDR3 DNA: TGTGCCAGCAGCTTAGGGACCCGGGGGAACACCGGGGAGCTGTTTTTT. It yields the protein CASSLGTRGNTGELFF. The gene calls are TRBV7-6 and TRBJ2-2, with a tentative D call TRBD2 (5 bases). Germline-derived CDR1 and CDR2 are SGHVS and FNYEAQ. This CDR3 contains 16 residues. Trimming removed 1 base from V and 1 base from J, with 10 bases in between.

The gene calls are TRBV6-1 and TRBJ2-3; D is ambiguous. The V and J ends lost 1 base and 4 bases respectively, with 9 bases between them. The CDR3 covers 14 residues. Germline values: CDR1 MNHNS, CDR2 SASEGT. The CDR3 DNA reads TGTGCCAGCAGTGAAGGGGCGCCTGCAGATACGCAGTATTTT. This translates into CASSEGAPADTQYF.

The chain has TRBV4-2 and TRBJ1-5; D gene ambiguous. Germline V gene lookup returns CDR1 LGHNA and CDR2 YNFKEQ. Trimming took 0 bases from V and 4 from J, leaving 10 bases between them. CDR3 length: 15 residues. CDR3 region: CASSQEGRENQPQHF. The CDR3 coding sequence is TGTGCCAGCAGCCAAGAAGGGAGGGAGAATCAGCCCCAGCATTTT.

The chain recombines TRBV24-1 with TRBJ1-1, with 7 nucleotides matching TRBD1. Per germline, CDR1 KGHDR and CDR2 SFDVKD. This CDR3 spans 18 amino acids. The junction had 11 bases not matched to a gene; V was cut back by 0 bases and J by 2 bases. CDR3 residues: CATSDLLGTVRYNTEAFF. The CDR3 coding sequence is TGTGCCACCAGTGATTTGTTGGGGACAGTACGCTATAACACTGAAGCTTTCTTT.

The V gene is TRBV6-1, the J gene TRBJ1-5; the match to TRBD1 covers 7 bases. Germline V lookup: CDR1 MNHNS, CDR2 SASEGT. CDR3 size: 17 residues. Trimming removed 8 bases from V and 3 bases from J; junction bases left unmatched: 16. CDR3 region: CASRGDRAPTNNQPQHF. As DNA, the CDR3 is TGTGCCAGCCGTGGAGACAGGGCCCCTACCAACAATCAGCCCCAGCATTTT.

In its sample, this clone was seen once. V and J are TRBV19 and TRBJ1-1; unclear D gene. The CDR3 loop spans 13 amino acids. Per the germline V gene, CDR1 is LNHDA and CDR2 is SQIVND (reference sequence). Deletions cut 4 bases from V and 4 bases from J, with 10 bases between. The CDR3 DNA reads as TGTGCCAGTAGTACAACAGAGGGCACTGAAGCTTTCTTT. Translating gives CASSTTEGTEAFF.

This clone was detected only a few times. The V gene is TRBV6-2 or TRBV6-3, the J gene TRBJ2-1, with D maybe TRBD2 (6 bases). CDR1 and CDR2 (germline): MNHEY, SVGEGT. Trimming removed 2 bases at V and 9 bases at J, with 23 bases between. This CDR3 is 17 amino acids long. The CDR3 sequence: CASSYDPGLQLRGEQFF. CDR3 in DNA: TGTGCCAGCAGTTACGACCCGGGACTCCAACTTAGAGGTGAGCAGTTCTTC.

In this sample, this clone turned up once. The rearrangement joins TRBV4-1 to TRBJ1-1; 7 bases fit TRBD1. The J segment lost 1 base and the V segment lost 4 bases, leaving 6 bases of the junction unmatched. The CDR3 is 15 residues long. Per the germline V gene, CDR1 is MGHRA and CDR2 is YSYEKL. CDR3 amino acids: CASSPLTGENTEAFF. For the CDR3, the DNA is TGCGCCAGCAGCCCGTTAACAGGGGAGAACACTGAAGCTTTCTTT.

This chain's CDR3 is CASSQDAGLDEQYF. In DNA, the CDR3 is TGCGCCAGCAGCCAAGATGCAGGGCTCGACGAGCAGTACTTC. This chain links TRBV4-3 with TRBJ2-7; tentative D call: TRBD1 (5 bases). Deletions cut 0 bases from V and 5 bases from J, with 11 bases between. This CDR3 region has 14 residues. Germline lookup yields CDR1 LGHNA and CDR2 YSLEER.

The chain carries TRBV2 and TRBJ2-2, with TRBD1 identical over 8 bases. This CDR3 is built from 15 residues. Germline assignment: CDR1 SNHLY and CDR2 FYNNEI. The J segment lost 5 bases and the V segment lost 11 bases, leaving 13 bases of the junction unmatched. The CDR3 nucleotides read TGTGCCTGCTCCCGGACAGGGTCGTCTACCGGGGAGCTGTTTTTT. Protein product: CACSRTGSSTGELFF.

V and J are TRBV9 and TRBJ2-3; 12 nucleotides match TRBD2. CDR1 is SGDLS and CDR2 is YYNGEE in the germline V gene. The CDR3 covers 18 residues. J gave up 0 bases and V 3 bases, and 8 bases lay outside the gene matches. As DNA, the CDR3 is TGTGCCAGCAGCGCAGCCACCGGGACTAGCGGGAGCACAGATACGCAGTATTTT. Translating it yields CASSAATGTSGSTDTQYF.